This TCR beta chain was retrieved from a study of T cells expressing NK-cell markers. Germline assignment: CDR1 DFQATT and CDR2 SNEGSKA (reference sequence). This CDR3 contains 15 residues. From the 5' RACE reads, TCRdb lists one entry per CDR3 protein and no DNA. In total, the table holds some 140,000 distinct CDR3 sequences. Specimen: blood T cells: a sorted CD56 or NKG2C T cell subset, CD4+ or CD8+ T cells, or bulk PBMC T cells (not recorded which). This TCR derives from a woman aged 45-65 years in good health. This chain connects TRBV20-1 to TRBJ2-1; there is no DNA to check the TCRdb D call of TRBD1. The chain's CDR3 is CSARSWDGPYNEQFF.